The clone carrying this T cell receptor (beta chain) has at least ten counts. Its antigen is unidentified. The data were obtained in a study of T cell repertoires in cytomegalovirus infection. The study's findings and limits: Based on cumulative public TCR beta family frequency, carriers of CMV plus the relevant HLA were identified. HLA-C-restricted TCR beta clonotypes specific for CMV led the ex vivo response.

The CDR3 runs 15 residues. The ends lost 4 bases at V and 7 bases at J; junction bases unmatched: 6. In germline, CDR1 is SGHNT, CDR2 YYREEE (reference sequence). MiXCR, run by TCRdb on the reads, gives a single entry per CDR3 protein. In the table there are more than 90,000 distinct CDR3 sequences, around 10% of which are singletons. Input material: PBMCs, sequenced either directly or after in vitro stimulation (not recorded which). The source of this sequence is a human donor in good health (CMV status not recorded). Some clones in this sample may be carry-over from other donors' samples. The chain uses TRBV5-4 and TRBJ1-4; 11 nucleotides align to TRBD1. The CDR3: CASSQTGTGGEKLFF. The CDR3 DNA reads TGTGCCAGCAGCCAAACCGGGACAGGGGGTGAAAAACTGTTTTTT.